This T cell receptor (beta chain) was recovered during a study of cytomegalovirus exposure and HLA in healthy donors. Study results and caveats: Among TCR beta chains, those listed as cytomegalovirus-associated numbered about 160. Prior analysis indicated that the majority of TCR beta V segments exhibited productivity approximately 90% or approximately 30% of the time. Later on, a genetic analysis was performed. It linked a missense variant in DCLRE1C with V- and J-gene trimming of TCR beta.

This clone was counted only a few times. The antigen remains unidentified. It was with 60 Vbeta and 13 Jbeta primers that the PCR ran. Clones were sequenced by immunoSEQ multiplex PCR, and TCRdb holds only the in-frame ones, with some missing. Of approximately 190,000 clones in the sample, more than 65% were seen once. Sample: PBMCs. The clonotype originates from a man aged 35 to 55 in good health and CMV-seropositive.

The CDR3 region has the DNA TGTGCCAGTAGTCCCGGGGACAGCCTTAATGAAAAACTGTTTTTT. It specifies CASSPGDSLNEKLFF. V and J are TRBV19 and TRBJ1-4; 7 bases match TRBD1. V trimming: 5 bases; J trimming: 4 bases; junction bases outside the gene matches: 7. The CDR3 length is 15 residues. Germline V lookup: CDR1 LNHDA, CDR2 SQIVND (reference sequence).